These 26 T cell receptor beta chains were all obtained from the same sample, sequenced in a study of shared clonotypes between healthy human individuals. Clones were read by immunoSEQ multiplex PCR, and TCRdb kept only the in-frame ones, dropping some. This sample has under 120,000 clones; 67% occur once, and the top ten carry roughly 22%. Input material: memory CD8+ T cells sorted from blood. Subset reported: CD45RO+ cells pooled with CCR7-negative TemRA cells. These receptors were collected from a woman in her 30s in good health.

This clone was seen more than once but under ten times. This chain's CDR3 is CATSRKTGTSYQETQYF. In nucleotides, the CDR3 is TGTGCCACCAGCAGAAAAACCGGGACATCCTACCAAGAGACCCAGTACTTC. The rearrangement uses TRBV15 and TRBJ2-5, with a tentative D call TRBD1 (6 bases). Deletions cut 2 bases from V and 0 bases from J, with 16 bases between. The germline gives CDR1 LNHNV, CDR2 YYDKDF (reference sequence). This CDR3 has 17 residues.

V gene TRBV6-5 combines with J gene TRBJ2-1, with TRBD2 matching over 11 bases. The CDR3 sequence is 15 residues long. The germline V gene has CDR1 MNHEY and CDR2 SVGAGI. With 6 bases clipped from V and 4 bases from J, the junction kept 5 bases outside the gene matches. The CDR3 DNA reads as TGTGCCAGCAGCAGACTAGCGGGACTTTACAATGAGCAGTTCTTC. Translated, it gives CASSRLAGLYNEQFF.

This clone has a handful of counts. J is TRBJ2-3 and V is TRBV13; 9 bases fit TRBD2. CDR1 is PRHDT, CDR2 FYEKMQ, per germline (reference sequence). The CDR3 runs 15 residues. The V gene end was trimmed by 8 bases and the J gene end by 6 bases; junction bases not matched to a gene: 12. CDR3 region: CASAIRAGGLDTQYF. CDR3 nucleotides: TGTGCCAGCGCAATAAGGGCGGGAGGGCTGGATACGCAGTATTTT.

The chain couples TRBV30 to TRBJ2-5; 9 nucleotides match TRBD1. Germline V gives CDR1 GTSNPN, CDR2 SVGIG (reference sequence). The CDR3 has 15 residues. V was pared by 3 bases and J by 5 bases, with 10 bases of the junction left unmatched. In DNA form, the CDR3 reads TGTGCCTGGAGAAAACAAGGGACAGGGTTTGAGACCCAGTACTTC. It specifies CAWRKQGTGFETQYF. Drawing the rest from reference TRBV30 and TRBJ2-5, the complete variable domain is SQTIHQWPATLVQPVGSPLSLECTVEGTSNPNLYWYRQAAGRGLQLLFYSVGIGQISSEVPQNLSASRPQDRQFILSSKKLLLSDSGFYLCAWRKQGTGFETQYFGPGTRLLVL.

The rearrangement uses TRBV7-9 and TRBJ2-2; D may be TRBD1 or TRBD2 (5 bases each). The CDR3 has 17 amino acids. Trimming took off 4 bases at V and 1 base at J, with 16 bases between the two ends. The germline V gene encodes CDR1 SEHNR and CDR2 FQNEAQ (reference sequence). The CDR3 nucleotides read TGTGCCAGCAGCTCGACGGGGCGCGAGGTGAACACCGGGGAGCTGTTTTTT. Its translation: CASSSTGREVNTGELFF.

There are a few counts of this clone. J is TRBJ1-1 and V is TRBV29-1; D may be TRBD1 (6 bases). Germline CDR1 reads SQVTM; CDR2 reads ANQGSEA. The CDR3 totals 12 residues. With 5 bases removed from V and 4 bases from J, the gap between germline ends came to 11 bases. CDR3 region: CSVQGGGTEAFF. DNA for the CDR3: TGCAGCGTTCAGGGAGGGGGCACTGAAGCTTTCTTT. Together with reference TRBV29-1 and TRBJ1-1, the CDR3 gives the full variable domain: SAVISQKPSRDICQRGTSLTIQCQVDSQVTMMFWYRQQPGQSLTLIATANQGSEATYESGFVIDKFPISRPNLTFSTLTVSNMSPEDSSIYLCSVQGGGTEAFFGQGTRLTVV.

Here the CDR3 DNA reads TGTGCCAGCAGGGGGACTGGCGAAAGTGAAAAACTGTTTTTT. Translated: CASRGTGESEKLFF. The chain carries TRBV25-1 and TRBJ1-4; TRBD1 is a possible D gene (5 bases). Trimming removed 6 bases at V and 7 bases at J, with 15 bases between. Germline V gives CDR1 MGHDK, CDR2 SYGVNS. This CDR3 is 14 amino acids long.

V and J are TRBV27 and TRBJ2-1; TRBD2 matches 9 bases. The V gene end was trimmed by 8 bases and the J gene end by 7 bases; junction bases not matched to a gene: 12. Germline values: CDR1 MNHEY, CDR2 SMNVEV (reference sequence). The CDR3 runs to 15 residues. Here the CDR3 reads CASAFEAGGGNEQFF. The CDR3 DNA reads TGTGCCAGCGCCTTTGAGGCGGGAGGGGGTAATGAGCAGTTCTTC.

The rearrangement uses TRBV6-4 and TRBJ2-2; 7 bases align to TRBD2. J lost 0 bases, V lost 6 bases, and 1 base had no gene match. The germline gives CDR1 MRHNA, CDR2 SNTAGT. The CDR3 has 14 residues. Here the CDR3 DNA reads TGTGCCAGCAGCAGCGGGACGAACACCGGGGAGCTGTTTTTT. This codes for CASSSGTNTGELFF.

The genes are TRBV11-2 and TRBJ1-1; D is undetermined. Germline V lookup: CDR1 SGHAT, CDR2 FQNNGV. CDR3 length: 15 residues. Between the trimmed V and J ends, which lost 3 bases and 6 bases, there was a span of 17 bases. Here the CDR3 reads CASSLIGGFRAEAFF. CDR3 bases: TGTGCCAGCAGCTTGATAGGAGGTTTTCGGGCTGAAGCTTTCTTT.

The rearrangement links TRBV25-1 to TRBJ2-7, with 10 bases fitting TRBD1. CDR1 is MGHDK and CDR2 is SYGVNS in the germline V gene. V gave up 8 bases and J gave up 4 bases; unmatched junction bases: 8. The CDR3 covers 14 residues. The DNA for the CDR3 is TGTGCCAGCTCCTGGGGACAGGGGTCTTACGAGCAGTACTTC. Translated, it gives CASSWGQGSYEQYF.

This chain connects TRBV7-9 to TRBJ2-7; 14 bases agree with TRBD2. Germline lookup yields CDR1 SEHNR and CDR2 FQNEAQ (reference sequence). The V and J ends lost 5 bases and 5 bases, in that order; junction bases with no gene match: 5. This CDR3 comprises 15 residues. The chain's CDR3 is CASSPGTSGSNEQYF. CDR3 sequence (DNA): TGTGCCAGCAGCCCGGGGACTAGCGGGAGCAACGAGCAGTACTTC.

The CDR3 nucleotides read TGCAGCGTGGCGCTATCAGTTGTCTTCAGCACAGATACGCAGTATTTT. It yields the protein CSVALSVVFSTDTQYF. The chain joins TRBV29-1 to TRBJ2-3; D not resolved. This CDR3 has 16 amino acids. Germline CDR1 is SQVTM and CDR2 is ANQGSEA. The V and J ends lost 6 bases and 0 bases respectively, with 19 bases between them.

This clone turned up a few times. The rearrangement uses TRBV5-1 and TRBJ2-2; no clear D. The V and J ends lost 2 bases and 2 bases respectively, with 13 bases between them. Germline CDR1 reads SGHRS; CDR2 reads YFSETQ. This CDR3 is 16 amino acids long. The CDR3 DNA sequence: TGCGCCAGCAGCTTTGGATCGGCAGCAAACACCGGGGAGCTGTTTTTT. Encoded protein: CASSFGSAANTGELFF. Based on the CDR3 plus reference TRBV5-1 and TRBJ2-2, the full variable domain is KAGVTQTPRYLIKTRGQQVTLSCSPISGHRSVSWYQQTPGQGLQFLFEYFSETQRNKGNFPGRFSGRQFSNSRSEMNVSTLELGDSALYLCASSFGSAANTGELFFGEGSRLTVL.

V is TRBV6-5 and J is TRBJ2-7; the D call may be TRBD1 or TRBD2 (5 bases each). This CDR3 has 11 amino acids. Trimming removed 6 bases at V and 5 bases at J, with 8 bases between. Germline CDR1 and CDR2: MNHEY and SVGAGI. The CDR3 nucleotides are TGTGCCAGCAGGAGGGGCGACGAGCAGTACTTC. It encodes CASRRGDEQYF.

The chain combines TRBV18 with TRBJ2-7; 9 nucleotides align to TRBD1. Germline CDR1 reads KGHSH; CDR2 reads LQKENI. CDR3 length equals 14 residues. Unmatched junction bases numbered 5, after V lost 5 bases and J lost 3 bases. CDR3 nucleotide sequence: TGTGCCAGCTCAAGAATGGGACAGGGCTACGAGCAGTACTTC. Translation: CASSRMGQGYEQYF.

V is TRBV16 and J is TRBJ1-5; a possible D gene is TRBD1 (6 bases). Trimming left V 2 bases short and J 1 base short, with 18 bases between. Germline loops: CDR1 KGHSY, CDR2 FQNENV. The CDR3 runs 18 residues. CDR3 protein: CASSQGTLGGFSNQPQHF. The CDR3 bases are TGTGCCAGCAGCCAAGGGACGCTTGGGGGCTTCAGCAATCAGCCCCAGCATTTT.

In this sample, this clone turned up a few times. The V gene is TRBV19, the J gene TRBJ1-1; no reliable D call. With 8 bases removed from V and 4 bases from J, the gap between germline ends came to 17 bases. There are 14 residues in the CDR3. Germline V gives CDR1 LNHDA, CDR2 SQIVND (reference sequence). This chain's CDR3 is CASSPPGTVTEAFF. The CDR3 DNA reads TGTGCCAGTTCGCCCCCGGGCACAGTCACTGAAGCTTTCTTT.

The chain employs TRBV28 and TRBJ2-1; D may be TRBD2 (5 bases). Germline lookup yields CDR1 MDHEN and CDR2 SYDVKM. V was pared by 7 bases and J by 6 bases, with 22 bases between. CDR3 length: 16 amino acids. The CDR3 sequence is CASTPLWHSGTNEQFF. For the CDR3, the DNA is TGTGCCAGCACTCCACTTTGGCATTCGGGAACCAATGAGCAGTTCTTC.

This chain links TRBV9 with TRBJ1-4; unclear D gene. Trimming cost V 4 bases and J 6 bases, with 22 bases left between them. CDR1 SGDLS and CDR2 YYNGEE come from the germline V gene. The CDR3 runs to 17 residues. Here the CDR3 reads CASSPALSTAHHEKLFF. The CDR3 nucleotides are TGTGCCAGCAGCCCAGCCCTCAGTACGGCTCATCATGAAAAACTGTTTTTT. The full variable domain, completed using reference TRBV9 and TRBJ1-4, is DSGVTQTPKHLITATGQRVTLRCSPRSGDLSVYWYQQSLDQGLQFLIQYYNGEERAKGNILERFSAQQFPDLHSELNLSSLELGDSALYFCASSPALSTAHHEKLFFGSGTQLSVL.

The chain employs TRBV13 and TRBJ2-2, with a possible D match to TRBD1 (5 bases). The CDR3 extends over 12 amino acids. V dropped 5 bases and J dropped 6 bases, with 7 bases sitting between them. CDR1 is PRHDT, CDR2 FYEKMQ, per germline (reference sequence). The CDR3 bases are TGTGCCAGCAGCCAGGGTGCCGGGGAGCTGTTTTTT. As protein: CASSQGAGELFF.

This clone was recorded at least ten times. At the DNA level, this CDR3 is encoded by other sequences in the same sample as well. The chain uses TRBV2 and TRBJ2-5; 7 nucleotides match TRBD2. The CDR3 has 13 residues. V lost 6 bases, J lost 1 base, and 2 bases stayed unmatched. CDR1 and CDR2 from the germline V gene are SNHLY and FYNNEI. In DNA, the CDR3 is TGTGCCAGCAGACGGACTAGCCAAGAGACCCAGTACTTC. It translates to CASRRTSQETQYF.

In its sample, this clone was seen many times. This rearrangement joins TRBV6-6 to TRBJ1-2; 7 positions agree with TRBD1. The J segment lost 6 bases and the V segment lost 6 bases, leaving 10 bases of the junction unmatched. The germline CDR1 and CDR2 sequences are MNHNY and SVGAGI (reference sequence). This CDR3 is built from 14 residues. The CDR3 region is CASSRQGGNDGYTF. CDR3 nucleotide sequence: TGTGCCAGCAGCCGACAGGGTGGGAACGATGGCTACACCTTC.

The rearrangement uses TRBV2 and TRBJ1-1, with D possibly being TRBD1 (5 bases). CDR1 and CDR2 from the germline V gene are SNHLY and FYNNEI. The CDR3 sequence is 15 residues long. V lost 3 bases and J 3 bases, leaving 14 bases between the germline ends. CDR3 nucleotide sequence: TGTGCCAGCAGTGATGTAGGGGCGCGGGACACTGAAGCTTTCTTT. Its protein is CASSDVGARDTEAFF.

This clone was counted ten times or more. The chain is built from TRBV4-1 and TRBJ2-3, with D possibly TRBD1 on 5 matching bases. The CDR3 sequence is 16 residues long. Germline assignment: CDR1 MGHRA and CDR2 YSYEKL. The V gene lost 5 bases and the J gene lost 1 base, with 16 bases spanning the gap. The CDR3 sequence is CASSNAGHTRTDTQYF. Here the CDR3 DNA reads TGCGCCAGCAGCAACGCAGGGCATACTCGCACAGATACGCAGTATTTT.

Of note for this clone: With only one base between it and a far larger clone, this is likely a read error. V gene TRBV27 combines with J gene TRBJ2-7; D uncertain. Trimming took off 0 bases at V and 3 bases at J, with 9 bases between the two ends. Germline-derived CDR1 and CDR2 are MNHEY and SMNVEV (reference sequence). This CDR3 has 14 amino acids. For the CDR3, the DNA is TGTGCCAGCAGTTTATCTGGGATAGGCTACGAGCAGTACTTC. The encoded protein is CASSLSGIGYEQYF.